The T cell receptor beta chain under discussion was sequenced for a study of blood T cell repertoires in COVID-19. Trimming pared 4 bases from V and 0 bases from J, leaving 10 bases between. This CDR3 is 15 amino acids long. Looked up from germline, CDR1 is LNHDA and CDR2 is SQIVND (reference sequence). Measured with immunoSEQ multiplex PCR; TCRdb has only the in-frame clones, and not every one. The sample lists some 400,000 clones, more than 75% occurring once. The sequence derives from a human donor with acute or convalescent COVID-19. The donor label of this sample is uncertain. Sequenced: peripheral blood. V is TRBV19 and J is TRBJ2-1, with D possibly being TRBD2 (6 bases). CDR3 protein: CASSTAGLSYNEQFF. The CDR3 DNA sequence: TGTGCCAGTAGTACGGCGGGGCTCTCCTACAATGAGCAGTTCTTC. Variable domain in full (rest from reference TRBV19 and TRBJ2-1): DGGITQSPKYLFRKEGQNVTLSCEQNLNHDAMYWYRQDPGQGLRLIYYSQIVNDFQKGDIAEGYSVSREKKESFPLTVTSAQKNPTAFYLCASSTAGLSYNEQFFGPGTRLTVL.